This T cell receptor beta chain was captured in a study of technical replicates of blood from a handful of donors. Trimming left V 6 bases short and J 9 bases short, with 9 bases between. CDR1 is MNHEY, CDR2 SVGAGI, per germline. The CDR3 runs to 11 residues. Only in-frame clones appear in the TCRdb table, and some are missing; sequencing was by immunoSEQ multiplex PCR. The table includes around 53,000 clones, around nine tenths detected once. The J gene is TRBJ2-1, the V gene TRBV6-5; D gene uncertain. This TCR came from a human donor in good health. Some clones in this sample may be carry-over from other donors' samples. The sample comprised PBMCs. The CDR3 coding sequence is TGTGCCAGCAGCCTCGGCGGTGAGCAGTTCTTC. Translating it yields CASSLGGEQFF.